The entry that follows covers one T cell receptor beta chain sequence. What it recognizes is unknown. The data were taken from a study of CD8 T cells in ankylosing spondylitis. Findings of the study overall: A TCR beta motif made of eight highly homologous variants seemed typical of ankylosing spondylitis blood. In the blood and synovial fluid of reactive arthritis, some motif variants had been previously reported. Significant enrichment of disease-linked clones was reportedly seen in matched ankylosing spondylitis synovial fluid. Clones linked to the disease showed a CD8+ phenotype. They occurred at relatively low frequencies in peripheral blood.

As the method for making TCR beta libraries, quantitative 5'-RACE with molecular barcodes was used. TCRdb reanalysed the 5' RACE reads using MiXCR and keeps one entry per CDR3 protein. The sample includes 650,000 to 800,000 distinct CDR3 sequences, 15% to 20% of them seen just once. The CDR3 has 17 residues. J was trimmed by 5 bases and V by 1 base; bases with no gene match: 6. Sequenced: blood, either unsorted or a sorted T cell fraction (not recorded which). The chain uses TRBV12-3 or TRBV12-4 and TRBJ2-3; the match to TRBD2 covers 13 bases. This clonotype was obtained from a male donor with ankylosing spondylitis. The CDR3, as DNA: TGTGCCAGCAGTTTAGGGACTAGCGGGAGCCCGGGAGATACGCAGTATTTT. Translated, it gives CASSLGTSGSPGDTQYF.